A single sample gave rise to the 25 T cell receptor beta chains below, sequenced in a study of cytomegalovirus exposure and HLA in healthy donors. A multiplex PCR was run with 60 Vbeta primers and 13 Jbeta primers. Produced via immunoSEQ multiplex PCR; TCRdb's table is partial and in-frame only. The repertoire holds 100,000 to 120,000 clones, with over 70% as singletons. The sample taken for sequencing was PBMCs. These receptors were collected from a woman aged 40 to 50 in good health and CMV-seropositive.

The chain uses TRBV2 and TRBJ1-1; 7 bases agree with TRBD1. Germline CDR1 and CDR2: SNHLY and FYNNEI. Germline trimming cut 0 bases from V and 6 bases from J; bases unmatched to any gene: 16. CDR3 length: 18 residues. In nucleotides, the CDR3 is TGTGCCAGCAGTGAAGCGCCGTTCCCGATGACAGGGAGAGCTGAAGCTTTCTTT. Its protein is CASSEAPFPMTGRAEAFF. The entire variable domain, with the rest obtained from reference TRBV2 and TRBJ1-1, is as follows: EPEVTQTPSHQVTQMGQEVILRCVPISNHLYFYWYRQILGQKVEFLVSFYNNEISEKSEIFDDQFSVERPDGSNFTLKIRSTKLEDSAMYFCASSEAPFPMTGRAEAFFGQGTRLTVV.

This clone was detected a few times. J is TRBJ2-7 and V is TRBV25-1; TRBD1 aligns across 9 bases. With 8 bases clipped from V and 2 bases from J, the junction kept 7 bases outside the gene matches. The germline gives CDR1 MGHDK, CDR2 SYGVNS. This CDR3 has 14 amino acids. The CDR3 bases are TGTGCCAGCCCGGGACAGGGCTTTCCCTACGAGCAGTACTTC. It translates to CASPGQGFPYEQYF.

The chain recombines TRBV5-8 with TRBJ2-5; 9 nucleotides agree with TRBD1. The CDR3 is made up of 14 amino acids. J lost 5 bases, V lost 4 bases, and 6 bases had no gene match. In germline, CDR1 is SGHTS, CDR2 YDEGEE. DNA for the CDR3: TGTGCCAGCAGCAGGACAGGGGCATCTGAGACCCAGTACTTC. Residues: CASSRTGASETQYF.

This clone showed up just once. The rearrangement links TRBV15 to TRBJ1-2; 7 nucleotides agree with TRBD1. The germline gives CDR1 LNHNV, CDR2 YYDKDF (reference sequence). This CDR3 has 14 residues. The V gene end was trimmed by 5 bases and the J gene end by 6 bases; junction bases not matched to a gene: 9. CDR3 amino acids: CATSLRQGGHGYTF. The DNA of the CDR3 is TGTGCCACCAGCTTGAGACAGGGCGGTCATGGCTACACCTTC.

Here the CDR3 DNA reads TGTGCCATCAGTGAAAGTCCAGCGGGGGGGCCCAATGAGCAGTTCTTC. This gives the protein CAISESPAGGPNEQFF. The V and J genes are TRBV10-3 and TRBJ2-1, with 10 bases fitting TRBD2. There are 16 residues in the CDR3. The V and J ends lost 3 bases and 6 bases, in that order; junction bases with no gene match: 8. Germline V lookup: CDR1 ENHRY, CDR2 SYGVKD.

The V and J genes are TRBV4-2 and TRBJ2-5, with TRBD2 as a possible D gene (5 bases). This CDR3 is 16 amino acids long. Trimming removed 3 bases at V and 3 bases at J, with 17 bases between. CDR1 and CDR2 from the germline V gene are LGHNA and YNFKEQ. The DNA of the CDR3 is TGTGCCAGCAGCCAGTTAGGCCTCGGGATAGAAGAGACCCAGTACTTC. Amino acid sequence: CASSQLGLGIEETQYF.

This clone has more than one count but fewer than ten. The chain links TRBV6-6 to TRBJ2-3; 12 nucleotides line up with TRBD2. CDR3 size: 15 residues. CDR1 is MNHNY, CDR2 SVGAGI, per germline (reference sequence). The V and J ends lost 4 bases and 4 bases, in that order; junction bases with no gene match: 3. CDR3 sequence reads: CASSLLAGGADTQYF. CDR3 sequence (DNA): TGTGCCAGCAGTTTACTAGCGGGAGGCGCAGATACGCAGTATTTT.

This clone has more than one count but fewer than ten. The chain couples TRBV14 to TRBJ1-6; D ambiguous. The germline CDR1 and CDR2 sequences are SGHDN and FVKESK. The V end lost 4 bases, the J end lost 3 bases, and 7 bases lay between the germline ends. The CDR3 is 14 amino acids. The CDR3 DNA reads as TGTGCCAGCAGCCCCGGGATCTATAATTCACCCCTCCACTTT. Amino acid sequence: CASSPGIYNSPLHF.

The V gene is TRBV20-1, the J gene TRBJ1-4; D is ambiguous. Germline V gene lookup returns CDR1 DFQATT and CDR2 SNEGSKA (reference sequence). V lost 6 bases to trimming and J lost 7 bases, with 9 bases between them. CDR3 length: 11 residues. The CDR3 DNA reads TGCAGTGCCGGGTACGGTGAAAAACTGTTTTTT. Protein sequence: CSAGYGEKLFF.

This chain joins TRBV9 and TRBJ1-3; no definite D call. CDR1 and CDR2 from the germline V gene are SGDLS and YYNGEE. The CDR3 has 15 amino acids. V lost 3 bases to trimming and J lost 0 bases, with 10 bases between them. DNA for the CDR3: TGTGCCAGCAGCGCCAAGCCTGGCTCTGGAAACACCATATATTTT. Amino acids: CASSAKPGSGNTIYF.

This CDR3 reads CASSPRDSSYEQYF. The CDR3 bases are TGCGCCAGCAGCCCTCGGGACAGCTCCTACGAGCAGTACTTC. This chain uses TRBV5-1 with TRBJ2-7; 7 bases line up with TRBD1. This CDR3 has 14 amino acids. The ends lost 4 bases at V and 0 bases at J; junction bases unmatched: 4. In germline, CDR1 is SGHRS, CDR2 YFSETQ.

The chain couples TRBV19 to TRBJ2-7; D not resolved. The CDR3 extends over 12 amino acids. V lost 5 bases, J lost 1 base, and 6 bases lay in between. CDR1 and CDR2 from the germline V gene are LNHDA and SQIVND (reference sequence). The CDR3 nucleotides read TGTGCCAGTAGTCCAAATTCCTACGAGCAGTACTTC. The encoded protein is CASSPNSYEQYF.

The V and J genes are TRBV27 and TRBJ2-3; 14 positions agree with TRBD2. Germline-derived CDR1 and CDR2 are MNHEY and SMNVEV (reference sequence). The V gene end was trimmed by 2 bases and the J gene end by 3 bases; junction bases not matched to a gene: 16. This CDR3 region has 21 residues. The CDR3 DNA sequence: TGTGCCAGCAGTTTAAGGGCTCCGGGACTAGCGGGAGAATGGGAAACAGATACGCAGTATTTT. Its translation: CASSLRAPGLAGEWETDTQYF.

This clone appeared a few times. This sequence joins TRBV28 and TRBJ1-4, with D perhaps matching TRBD1 (6 bases). CDR1 MDHEN and CDR2 SYDVKM come from the germline V gene. Trimming removed 6 bases from V and 8 bases from J, with 16 bases in between. This CDR3 has 14 residues. The CDR3 loop is CASRYRDIGEKLFF. In DNA, the CDR3 is TGTGCCAGCAGGTACAGGGATATAGGAGAAAAACTGTTTTTT.

The rearrangement links TRBV20-1 to TRBJ1-2; D is unresolved. The CDR3 sequence is 10 residues long. Deletions cut 6 bases from V and 4 bases from J, with 6 bases between. Germline-derived CDR1 and CDR2 are DFQATT and SNEGSKA (reference sequence). DNA for the CDR3: TGCAGTGCGGACTTCTATGGCTACACCTTC. It is translated as CSADFYGYTF.

V gene TRBV28 combines with J gene TRBJ1-1; TRBD1 matches at 8 bases. V lost 3 bases, J lost 4 bases, and 10 bases stayed unmatched. Germline assignment: CDR1 MDHEN and CDR2 SYDVKM. The CDR3 is 16 amino acids. The CDR3 here is CASSFGGQGSVTEAFF. The CDR3 nucleotides read TGTGCCAGCAGTTTCGGCGGACAGGGATCAGTCACTGAAGCTTTCTTT.

The rearrangement uses TRBV18 and TRBJ1-3; D gene unclear. Looked up from germline, CDR1 is KGHSH and CDR2 is LQKENI. The V and J ends lost 3 bases and 0 bases respectively, with 12 bases between them. The CDR3 is 16 amino acids. The CDR3 reads CASSPRTLDSGNTIYF. The CDR3 nucleotides read TGTGCCAGCTCACCTAGGACTCTAGACTCTGGAAACACCATATATTTT.

The rearrangement joins TRBV6-1 to TRBJ2-1; the match to TRBD2 covers 13 bases. The CDR3 runs 14 residues. Germline-derived CDR1 and CDR2 are MNHNS and SASEGT. J lost 15 bases, V lost 10 bases, and 15 bases had no gene match. CDR3 in amino acids: CATAIRGLAGVAFF. The CDR3 DNA follows: TGTGCCACCGCTATAAGAGGACTAGCGGGAGTCGCGTTCTTC.

This clone has a handful of counts. The rearrangement joins TRBV7-9 to TRBJ1-4; 7 bases are shared with TRBD1. Germline V gene sequence: CDR1 SEHNR, CDR2 FQNEAQ (reference sequence). V lost 5 bases and J lost 8; bases outside the gene matches: 8. CDR3 length equals 14 residues. The CDR3 nucleotides read TGTGCCAGCAGCCGACAGGGCGGGAAAGAAAAACTGTTTTTT. Protein: CASSRQGGKEKLFF.

The rearrangement uses TRBV4-1 and TRBJ2-1, with TRBD2 matching over 7 bases. Germline V gives CDR1 MGHRA, CDR2 YSYEKL. Losses at the gene ends were 2 bases for V and 1 base for J; bases not matched to a gene: 5. This CDR3 is 16 amino acids long. CDR3 DNA sequence: TGCGCCAGCAGCCAACGTAGCGGGCCTTCCTACAATGAGCAGTTCTTC. The encoded protein is CASSQRSGPSYNEQFF.

This rearrangement joins TRBV28 to TRBJ1-5, with D unclear. From germline, CDR1 is MDHEN and CDR2 SYDVKM. CDR3 length: 14 residues. Trimming removed 1 base at V and 7 bases at J, with 11 bases between. The CDR3 region is CASSLFPGTQPQHF. The CDR3 DNA reads as TGTGCCAGCAGTTTATTCCCGGGTACCCAGCCCCAGCATTTT.

J is TRBJ2-3 and V is TRBV7-9; 7 bases match TRBD2. J lost 0 bases, V lost 0 bases, and 6 bases had no gene match. The CDR3 covers 17 residues. CDR1 is SEHNR and CDR2 is FQNEAQ in the germline V gene (reference sequence). The DNA of the CDR3 is TGTGCCAGCAGCTTAGCTGGGGATAGCGGGAGCACAGATACGCAGTATTTT. It codes for CASSLAGDSGSTDTQYF.

V gene TRBV15 combines with J gene TRBJ2-4, with D unclear. The CDR3 runs 16 residues. With 1 base removed from V and 0 bases from J, the gap between germline ends came to 10 bases. From germline, CDR1 is LNHNV and CDR2 YYDKDF (reference sequence). The CDR3 spells CATSRVSLLAKNIQYF. In nucleotides, the CDR3 is TGTGCCACCAGCAGAGTGTCCCTACTAGCCAAAAACATTCAGTACTTC.

The chain uses TRBV28 and TRBJ1-1, with TRBD1 as a possible D gene (5 bases). Looked up from germline, CDR1 is MDHEN and CDR2 is SYDVKM. V dropped 0 bases and J dropped 1 base, with 15 bases sitting between them. The CDR3 loop spans 17 amino acids. Written as DNA, the CDR3 is TGTGCCAGCAGTTTATGGGGTTTAGGCGGGGGGAACACTGAAGCTTTCTTT. This gives the protein CASSLWGLGGGNTEAFF.

This clone was counted only a few times. The chain couples TRBV18 to TRBJ2-5; D call uncertain. There are 14 residues in the CDR3. Germline assignment: CDR1 KGHSH and CDR2 LQKENI. The V end lost 1 base, the J end lost 0 bases, and 6 bases lay between the germline ends. Here the CDR3 DNA reads TGTGCCAGCTCACCACTGAGTTACCAAGAGACCCAGTACTTC. Translation: CASSPLSYQETQYF.